Presented here are 15 T cell receptor beta chains from one specimen sequenced in a study of blood T cell repertoires in COVID-19. This table comes from immunoSEQ multiplex PCR, and its TCRdb copy is limited to in-frame clones, with some not included. This sample has about 370,000 clones; over 75% occur once, and the top ten carry approximately 1%. Sequencing was done on a sample of PBMCs or T cells enriched from blood (not recorded which). The receptors were sampled from a man between 18 and 29 years old who had recovered from COVID-19.

V and J are TRBV27 and TRBJ2-7, with TRBD1 identical over 9 bases. The CDR3 sequence is 15 residues long. The germline CDR1 and CDR2 sequences are MNHEY and SMNVEV (reference sequence). V lost 6 bases, J lost 0 bases, and 6 bases stayed unmatched. As DNA, the CDR3 is TGTGCCAGCAGCCACGGGACAGGGCCCTCCTACGAGCAGTACTTC. Translating it yields CASSHGTGPSYEQYF.

Regarding this clone: Other DNA sequences of this sample code for an identical CDR3. The rearrangement links TRBV19 to TRBJ1-1; 8 bases agree with TRBD1. After removal of 4 bases from V and 4 bases from J, the junction contained 2 bases not matched to a gene. The germline V gene has CDR1 LNHDA and CDR2 SQIVND (reference sequence). CDR3 length equals 13 residues. The CDR3 is CASSTTGGTEAFF. CDR3 sequence (DNA): TGTGCCAGTAGTACTACAGGGGGCACTGAAGCTTTCTTT.

This clone has just a few counts. This chain links TRBV5-1 with TRBJ2-7; no firm D call. CDR3 size: 16 residues. The V gene's germline CDR1 is SGHRS and CDR2 YFSETQ. V was cut by 1 base and J by 0 bases, with 14 bases left in between. CDR3 sequence (DNA): TGCGCCAGCAGCTTGTTTGTTAGTTCGGGCTCCTACGAGCAGTACTTC. Translating it yields CASSLFVSSGSYEQYF. Using reference TRBV5-1 and TRBJ2-7 for the parts outside the CDR3, the full variable domain is KAGVTQTPRYLIKTRGQQVTLSCSPISGHRSVSWYQQTPGQGLQFLFEYFSETQRNKGNFPGRFSGRQFSNSRSEMNVSTLELGDSALYLCASSLFVSSGSYEQYFGPGTRLTVT.

The rearrangement joins TRBV6-6 to TRBJ1-6; no definite D call. The V and J ends lost 2 bases and 5 bases respectively, with 7 bases between them. The CDR3 loop spans 14 amino acids. The germline V gene has CDR1 MNHNY and CDR2 SVGAGI (reference sequence). CDR3 in DNA: TGTGCCAGCAGTTACAACTCGGATAATTCACCCCTCCACTTT. Translation: CASSYNSDNSPLHF.

This clone was counted only a few times. V is TRBV19 and J is TRBJ1-2; TRBD1 matches 10 bases. Germline CDR1 is LNHDA and CDR2 is SQIVND (reference sequence). The V and J ends lost 6 bases and 7 bases, in that order; junction bases with no gene match: 20. This CDR3 is 18 amino acids long. The CDR3 protein is CASSTRPIRTGGIFGYTF. CDR3 coding DNA: TGTGCCAGTAGCACCAGACCGATCAGGACAGGGGGTATATTTGGCTACACCTTC.

The chain carries TRBV5-1 and TRBJ2-5; tentatively, D is TRBD2 (5 bases). CDR3 length: 16 residues. V lost 2 bases and J 4 bases, leaving 18 bases between the germline ends. Germline V gene data show CDR1 as SGHRS and CDR2 as YFSETQ. The CDR3 protein is CASSFRSGNLLETQYF. In DNA form, the CDR3 reads TGCGCCAGCAGCTTCAGGAGCGGTAACCTCTTAGAGACCCAGTACTTC.

On this clone itself: Other nucleotide sequences in the sample specify the same CDR3. The chain couples TRBV14 to TRBJ2-1; D uncertain. CDR1 and CDR2 (germline): SGHDN, FVKESK. This CDR3 has 11 residues. V was pared by 3 bases and J by 9 bases, with 6 bases between. This chain's CDR3 is CASSHRGEQFF. In DNA, the CDR3 is TGTGCCAGCAGCCATAGAGGTGAGCAGTTCTTC.

The V call is TRBV27, the J call TRBJ1-2; 12 nucleotides match TRBD1. J gave up 6 bases and V 4 bases, and 9 bases lay outside the gene matches. The CDR3 consists of 16 residues. Germline V gene lookup returns CDR1 MNHEY and CDR2 SMNVEV (reference sequence). CDR3 sequence reads: CASSSPGTGGVHGYTF. In nucleotides, the CDR3 is TGTGCCAGCAGTTCCCCCGGGACAGGGGGCGTTCATGGCTACACCTTC.

The sample holds a few counts of this clone. V usage is TRBV19 and J usage is TRBJ1-5; 9 nucleotides agree with TRBD1. The CDR3 runs 16 residues. The ends lost 1 base at V and 6 bases at J; junction bases unmatched: 7. Germline V lookup: CDR1 LNHDA, CDR2 SQIVND (reference sequence). The CDR3 region has the DNA TGTGCCAGTAGTATAGGGGGACAGGGATTGGGTCAGCCCCAGCATTTT. As protein: CASSIGGQGLGQPQHF.

V gene TRBV6-5 combines with J gene TRBJ1-2, with 9 bases aligning to TRBD1. Trimming removed 10 bases from V and 7 bases from J; junction bases left unmatched: 13. The CDR3 runs 14 residues. CDR1 and CDR2 from the germline V gene are MNHEY and SVGAGI. As DNA, the CDR3 is TGTGCCACCTCTCCGGGACAGGGTACTAGTGGCTACACCTTC. Its translation is CATSPGQGTSGYTF.

The J gene is TRBJ2-5, the V gene TRBV19; the match to TRBD1 covers 7 bases. V dropped 4 bases and J dropped 5; count of bases not matched to a gene: 10. CDR1 is LNHDA and CDR2 is SQIVND in the germline V gene (reference sequence). This CDR3 is built from 15 residues. CDR3 coding DNA: TGTGCCAGTAGTAGAGACAGGGATCTCTCCGAGACCCAGTACTTC. Amino acid sequence: CASSRDRDLSETQYF.

The V and J genes are TRBV20-1 and TRBJ2-1; 12 bases match TRBD2. The V segment lost 3 bases and the J segment 2 bases; nucleotides outside the gene matches: 5. The CDR3 has 16 amino acids. Germline V gene sequence: CDR1 DFQATT, CDR2 SNEGSKA (reference sequence). CDR3 sequence: CSASPSGGATYNEQFF. Written as DNA, the CDR3 is TGCAGTGCTAGTCCTAGCGGGGGGGCCACCTACAATGAGCAGTTCTTC.

This rearrangement joins TRBV7-2 to TRBJ2-7, with TRBD2 identical over 8 bases. Germline V gene sequence: CDR1 SGHTA, CDR2 FQGNSA. V gave up 1 base and J gave up 2 bases; unmatched junction bases: 4. This CDR3 has 15 residues. CDR3 nucleotides: TGTGCCAGCAGCTTAGTCGGGGGGGGCGCCTACGAGCAGTACTTC. Translation: CASSLVGGGAYEQYF.

The chain is built from TRBV28 and TRBJ2-7, with D possibly TRBD1 on 6 matching bases. Trimming cost V 5 bases and J 2 bases, with 16 bases left between them. The CDR3 totals 15 residues. CDR1 is MDHEN, CDR2 SYDVKM, per germline. The CDR3 sequence: CASSSNGDIAYEQYF. In DNA, the CDR3 is TGTGCCAGCAGTAGCAACGGGGACATCGCCTACGAGCAGTACTTC.

This sequence joins TRBV6-6 and TRBJ2-7, with D hard to call. The CDR3 has 13 amino acids. V dropped 4 bases and J dropped 3 bases, with 10 bases sitting between them. Germline CDR1 reads MNHNY; CDR2 reads SVGAGI (reference sequence). The CDR3 spells CASSLDTRYEQYF. In DNA, the CDR3 is TGTGCCAGCAGTTTAGACACCCGCTACGAGCAGTACTTC.